A single sample is the source of the 3 T cell receptor beta chains below, sequenced in a study of early T cells in non-severe SARS-CoV-2 infection. TCRdb called the 5' RACE reads again in MiXCR, with one record for every CDR3 protein. The sample has roughly 70,000 distinct CDR3 sequences, approximately 13% seen once. Sequencing used whole blood. The receptors here all came from an adult who was a healthcare worker with PCR-confirmed SARS-CoV-2 infection or an uninfected control (not recorded which).

This clonotype was counted only a few times. This chain links TRBV29-1 with TRBJ2-1; no firm D call. CDR3 size: 15 residues. The V gene lost 4 bases and the J gene lost 0 bases, with 13 bases spanning the gap. Germline-derived CDR1 and CDR2 are SQVTM and ANQGSEA. The CDR3 region is CSVGRQLSSYNEQFF. The CDR3 DNA follows: TGCAGCGTTGGGCGGCAACTGAGCTCCTACAATGAGCAGTTCTTC.

This clonotype was picked up a small number of times. This chain uses TRBV29-1 with TRBJ2-7; D may be TRBD1 (6 bases). Trimming took off 7 bases at V and 2 bases at J, with 15 bases between the two ends. Germline V gene data show CDR1 as SQVTM and CDR2 as ANQGSEA. The CDR3 totals 13 residues. CDR3 DNA sequence: TGCAGCGCCGAGGCGCCAGGGGCCTACGAGCAGTACTTC. It yields the protein CSAEAPGAYEQYF.

This rearrangement joins TRBV3-1 to TRBJ1-1; a possible D gene is TRBD1 (5 bases). Germline CDR1 LGHDT, CDR2 YNNKEL (reference sequence). V was trimmed by 6 bases and J by 4 bases, leaving 12 bases between them. The CDR3 sequence is 13 residues long. DNA of the CDR3: TGTGCCAGCAGACCCGGGACCGGCACTGAAGCTTTCTTT. Residues: CASRPGTGTEAFF.